What follows are 4 T cell receptor beta chains derived from one specimen sequenced in a study of T cell responses to AZD1222 COVID-19 vaccine. Clones were read by immunoSEQ multiplex PCR, and TCRdb kept only the in-frame ones, dropping some. The sample has about 110,000 clones; about 94% are singletons. Sample: peripheral blood, taken 28 days after the second AZD1222 dose. The source of these receptors is an adult who received the AZD1222 COVID-19 vaccine.

The chain has TRBV5-1 and TRBJ1-2; possibly TRBD1 for D (5 bases). The CDR3 consists of 12 residues. V gave up 4 bases and J gave up 6 bases, with 10 bases separating them. The germline V gene has CDR1 SGHRS and CDR2 YFSETQ. CDR3 loop: CASSRGEDGYTF. CDR3 nucleotide sequence: TGCGCCAGCAGCCGGGGGGAGGATGGCTACACCTTC.

This chain joins TRBV29-1 and TRBJ2-4; D is undetermined. The CDR3 contains 13 residues. CDR1 is SQVTM, CDR2 ANQGSEA, per germline. With 3 bases removed from V and 0 bases from J, the gap between germline ends came to 6 bases. This CDR3 is CSVEEVAKNIQYF. The CDR3 DNA is TGCAGCGTTGAGGAAGTAGCCAAAAACATTCAGTACTTC.

This clone was observed a single time. The chain combines TRBV18 with TRBJ2-1; 9 bases are shared with TRBD2. With V trimmed by 5 bases and J by 10 bases, 9 bases remained unmatched. The CDR3 sequence is 14 residues long. The V gene's germline CDR1 is KGHSH and CDR2 LQKENI. CDR3 bases: TGTGCCAGCTCAACCCCGTCACTAGCGGGCGAGCAGTTCTTC. Protein product: CASSTPSLAGEQFF.

The rearrangement links TRBV9 to TRBJ1-2, with D possibly matching TRBD1 (6 bases). Per germline, CDR1 SGDLS and CDR2 YYNGEE. CDR3 length: 15 amino acids. The ends were cut back, 3 bases at V and 2 bases at J, with 14 bases in the middle. The CDR3 sequence: CASSARGLVNYGYTF. The CDR3 nucleotides read TGTGCCAGCAGCGCCAGGGGATTGGTCAACTATGGCTACACCTTC.